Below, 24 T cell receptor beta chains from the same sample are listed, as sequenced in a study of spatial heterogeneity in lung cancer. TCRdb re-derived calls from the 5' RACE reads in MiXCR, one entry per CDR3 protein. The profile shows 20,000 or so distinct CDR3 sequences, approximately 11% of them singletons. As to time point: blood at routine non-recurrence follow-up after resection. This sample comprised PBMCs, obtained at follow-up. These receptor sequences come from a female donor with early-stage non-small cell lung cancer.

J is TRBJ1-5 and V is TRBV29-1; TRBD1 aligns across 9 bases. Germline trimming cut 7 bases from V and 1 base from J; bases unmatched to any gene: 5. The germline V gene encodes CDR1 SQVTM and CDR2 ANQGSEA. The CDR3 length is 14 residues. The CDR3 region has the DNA TGCAGCGCCCGGACAGGGGACAGCAATCAGCCCCAGCATTTT. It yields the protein CSARTGDSNQPQHF.

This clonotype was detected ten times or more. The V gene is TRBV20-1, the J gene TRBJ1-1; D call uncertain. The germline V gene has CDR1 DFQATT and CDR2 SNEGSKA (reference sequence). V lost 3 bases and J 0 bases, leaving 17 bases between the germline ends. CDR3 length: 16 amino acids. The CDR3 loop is CSASFSRTGLNTEAFF. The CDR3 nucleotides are TGCAGTGCTAGCTTCTCCCGGACCGGCCTGAACACTGAAGCTTTCTTT.

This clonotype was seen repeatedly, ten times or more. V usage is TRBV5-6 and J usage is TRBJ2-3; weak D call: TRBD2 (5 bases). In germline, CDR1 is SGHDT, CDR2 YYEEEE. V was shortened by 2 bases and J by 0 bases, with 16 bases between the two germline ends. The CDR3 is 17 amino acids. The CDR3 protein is CASSFREFSFSTDTQYF. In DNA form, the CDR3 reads TGTGCCAGCAGCTTTAGGGAGTTTTCCTTTAGCACAGATACGCAGTATTTT. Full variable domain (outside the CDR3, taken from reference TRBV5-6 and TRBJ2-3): DAGVTQSPTHLIKTRGQQVTLRCSPKSGHDTVSWYQQALGQGPQFIFQYYEEEERQRGNFPDRFSGHQFPNYSSELNVNALLLGDSALYLCASSFREFSFSTDTQYFGPGTRLTVL.

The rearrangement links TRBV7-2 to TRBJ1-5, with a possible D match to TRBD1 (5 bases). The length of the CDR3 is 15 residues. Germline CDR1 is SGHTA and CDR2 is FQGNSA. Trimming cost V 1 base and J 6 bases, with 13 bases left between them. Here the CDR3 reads CASSLGSQGTQPQHF. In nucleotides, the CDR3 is TGTGCCAGCAGCTTAGGAAGCCAAGGGACTCAGCCCCAGCATTTT.

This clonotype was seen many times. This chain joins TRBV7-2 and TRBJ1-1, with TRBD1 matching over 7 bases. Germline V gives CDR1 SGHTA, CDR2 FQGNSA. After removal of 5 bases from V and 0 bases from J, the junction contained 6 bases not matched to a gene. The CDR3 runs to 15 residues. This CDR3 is CASSLQGGMNTEAFF. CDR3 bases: TGTGCCAGCAGCCTTCAGGGGGGCATGAACACTGAAGCTTTCTTT.

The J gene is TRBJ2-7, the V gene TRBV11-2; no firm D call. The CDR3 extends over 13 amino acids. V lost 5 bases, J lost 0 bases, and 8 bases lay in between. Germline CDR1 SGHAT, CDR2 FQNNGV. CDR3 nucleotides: TGTGCCAGCAGCCCCTTGGGCTCCTACGAGCAGTACTTC. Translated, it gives CASSPLGSYEQYF. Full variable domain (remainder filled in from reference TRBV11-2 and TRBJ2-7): EAGVAQSPRYKIIEKRQSVAFWCNPISGHATLYWYQQILGQGPKLLIQFQNNGVVDDSQLPKDRFSAERLKGVDSTLKIQPAKLEDSAVYLCASSPLGSYEQYFGPGTRLTVT.

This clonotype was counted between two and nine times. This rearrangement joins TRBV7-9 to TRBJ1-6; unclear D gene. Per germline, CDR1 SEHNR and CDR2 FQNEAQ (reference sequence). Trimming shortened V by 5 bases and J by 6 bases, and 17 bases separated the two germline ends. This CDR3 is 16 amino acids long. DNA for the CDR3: TGTGCCAGCAGCCCCATGATTTACGCCCTTAATTCACCCCTCCACTTT. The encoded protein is CASSPMIYALNSPLHF.

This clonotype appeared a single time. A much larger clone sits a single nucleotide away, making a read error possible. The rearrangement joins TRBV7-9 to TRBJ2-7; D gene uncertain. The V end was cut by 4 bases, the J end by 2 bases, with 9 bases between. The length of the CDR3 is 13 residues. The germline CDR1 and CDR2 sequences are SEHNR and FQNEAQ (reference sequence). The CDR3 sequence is CASSSALAYEQYF. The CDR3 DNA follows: TGTGCCAGCAGCTCAGCCCTAGCCTACGAGCAGTACTTC.

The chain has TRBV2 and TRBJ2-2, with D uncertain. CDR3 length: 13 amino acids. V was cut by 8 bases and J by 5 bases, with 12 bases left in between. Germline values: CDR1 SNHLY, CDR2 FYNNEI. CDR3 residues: CASRQGPTGELFF. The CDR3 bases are TGTGCCAGCCGTCAAGGGCCTACCGGGGAGCTGTTTTTT.

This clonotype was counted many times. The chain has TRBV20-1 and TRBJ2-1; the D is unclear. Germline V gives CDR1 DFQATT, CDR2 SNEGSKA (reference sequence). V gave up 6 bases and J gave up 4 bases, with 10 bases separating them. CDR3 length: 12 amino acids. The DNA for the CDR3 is TGCAGTGCCCCAGACTGGTACAATGAGCAGTTCTTC. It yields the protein CSAPDWYNEQFF.

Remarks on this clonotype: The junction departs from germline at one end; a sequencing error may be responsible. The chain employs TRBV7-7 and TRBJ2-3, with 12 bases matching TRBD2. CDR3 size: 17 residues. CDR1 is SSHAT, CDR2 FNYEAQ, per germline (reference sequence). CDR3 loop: CASSLGASGGAIDTQYF. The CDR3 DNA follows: TGTGCTAGCAGCTTAGGCGCTAGCGGGGGGGCAATAGATACGCAGTATTTT.

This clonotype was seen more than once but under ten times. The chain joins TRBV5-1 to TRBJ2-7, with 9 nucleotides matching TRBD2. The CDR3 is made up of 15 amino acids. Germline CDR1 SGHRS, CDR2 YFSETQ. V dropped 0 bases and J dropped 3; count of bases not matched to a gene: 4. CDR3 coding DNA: TGCGCCAGCAGCTTGGCTAGCGGGGATAGCTACGAGCAGTACTTC. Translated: CASSLASGDSYEQYF.

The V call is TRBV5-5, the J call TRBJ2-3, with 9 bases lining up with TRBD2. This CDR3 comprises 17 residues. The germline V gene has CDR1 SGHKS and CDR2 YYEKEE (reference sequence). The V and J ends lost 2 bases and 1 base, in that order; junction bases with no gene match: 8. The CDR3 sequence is CASSFLAGGPGTDTQYF. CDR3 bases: TGTGCCAGCAGCTTTCTGGCGGGAGGGCCAGGCACAGATACGCAGTATTTT.

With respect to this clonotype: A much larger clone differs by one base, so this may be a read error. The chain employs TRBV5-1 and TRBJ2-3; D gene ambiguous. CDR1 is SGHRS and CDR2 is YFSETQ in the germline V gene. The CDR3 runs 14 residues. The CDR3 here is CVSSSEPRTDTQYF. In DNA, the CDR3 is TGCGTCAGCAGCTCGGAGCCCCGCACAGATACGCAGTATTTT.

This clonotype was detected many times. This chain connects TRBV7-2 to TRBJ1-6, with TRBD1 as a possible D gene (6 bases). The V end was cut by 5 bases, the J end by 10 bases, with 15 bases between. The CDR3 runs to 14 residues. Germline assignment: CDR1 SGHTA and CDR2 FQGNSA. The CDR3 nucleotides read TGTGCCAGCAGCCCACAGGGATATGGATCACCCCTCCACTTT. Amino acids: CASSPQGYGSPLHF. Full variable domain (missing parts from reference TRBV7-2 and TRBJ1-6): GAGVSQSPSNKVTEKGKDVELRCDPISGHTALYWYRQSLGQGLEFLIYFQGNSAPDKSGLPSDRFSAERTGGSVSTLTIQRTQQEDSAVYLCASSPQGYGSPLHFGNGTRLTVT.

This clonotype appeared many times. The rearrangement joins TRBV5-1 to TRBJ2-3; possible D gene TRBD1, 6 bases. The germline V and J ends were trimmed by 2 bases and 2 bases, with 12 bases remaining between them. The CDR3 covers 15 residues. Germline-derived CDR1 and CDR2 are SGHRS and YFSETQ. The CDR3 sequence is CASSFGTPTTDTQYF. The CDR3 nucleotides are TGCGCCAGCAGCTTCGGGACACCGACCACAGATACGCAGTATTTT.

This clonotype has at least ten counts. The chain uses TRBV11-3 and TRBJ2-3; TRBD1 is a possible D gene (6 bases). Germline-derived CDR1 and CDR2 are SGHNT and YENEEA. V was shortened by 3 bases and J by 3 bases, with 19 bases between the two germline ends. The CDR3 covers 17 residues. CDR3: CASSLRVGGWGTDTQYF. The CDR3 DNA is TGTGCCAGCAGCTTGAGGGTAGGGGGATGGGGTACAGATACGCAGTATTTT.

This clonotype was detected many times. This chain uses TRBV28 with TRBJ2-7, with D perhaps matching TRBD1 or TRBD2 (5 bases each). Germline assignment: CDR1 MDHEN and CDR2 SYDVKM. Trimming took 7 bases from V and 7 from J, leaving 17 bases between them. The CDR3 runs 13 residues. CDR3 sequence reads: CASTPGTGGEQYF. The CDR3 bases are TGTGCCAGCACCCCCGGGACCGGCGGGGAGCAGTACTTC.

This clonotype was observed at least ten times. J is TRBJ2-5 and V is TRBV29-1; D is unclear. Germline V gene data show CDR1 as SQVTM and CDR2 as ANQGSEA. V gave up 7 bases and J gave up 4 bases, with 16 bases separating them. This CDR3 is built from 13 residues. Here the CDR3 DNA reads TGCAGCGCCGGAAACCGAGGCGGAGAGACCCAGTACTTC. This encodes CSAGNRGGETQYF.

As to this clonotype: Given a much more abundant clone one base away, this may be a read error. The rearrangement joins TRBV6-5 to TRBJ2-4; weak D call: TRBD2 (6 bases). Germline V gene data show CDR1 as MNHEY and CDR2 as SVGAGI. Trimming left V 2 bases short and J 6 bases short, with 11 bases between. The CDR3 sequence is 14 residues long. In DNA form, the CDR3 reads TGTGCCAGCAGTTACAGGGAGGCGGGAAACATTCAGTACTTC. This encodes CASSYREAGNIQYF.

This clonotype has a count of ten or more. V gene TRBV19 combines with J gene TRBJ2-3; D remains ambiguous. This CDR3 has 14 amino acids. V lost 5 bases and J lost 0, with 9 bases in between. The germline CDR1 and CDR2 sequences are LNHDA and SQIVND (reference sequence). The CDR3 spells CASSAGPSTDTQYF. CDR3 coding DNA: TGTGCCAGTAGTGCTGGGCCAAGCACAGATACGCAGTATTTT.

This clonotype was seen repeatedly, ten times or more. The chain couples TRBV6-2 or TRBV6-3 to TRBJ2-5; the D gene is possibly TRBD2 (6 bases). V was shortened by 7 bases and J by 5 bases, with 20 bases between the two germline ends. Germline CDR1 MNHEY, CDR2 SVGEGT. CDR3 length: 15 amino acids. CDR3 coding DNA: TGTGCCAGCACTCCCCGGGGGAGCCCGCGGGAGACCCAGTACTTC. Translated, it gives CASTPRGSPRETQYF.

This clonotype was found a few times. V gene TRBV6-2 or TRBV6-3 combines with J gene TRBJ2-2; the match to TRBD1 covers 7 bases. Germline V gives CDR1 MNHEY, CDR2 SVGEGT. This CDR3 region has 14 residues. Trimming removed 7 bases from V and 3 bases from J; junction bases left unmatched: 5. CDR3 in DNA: TGTGCCAGCACCCTGACAGGGCACACCGGGGAGCTGTTTTTT. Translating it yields CASTLTGHTGELFF.

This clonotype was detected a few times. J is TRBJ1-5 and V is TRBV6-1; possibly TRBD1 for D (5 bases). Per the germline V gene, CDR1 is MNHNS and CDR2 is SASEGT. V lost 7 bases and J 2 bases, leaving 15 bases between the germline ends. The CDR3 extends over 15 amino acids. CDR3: CASILTDNRNQPQHF. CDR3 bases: TGTGCCAGCATTCTAACGGACAACCGCAATCAGCCCCAGCATTTT.